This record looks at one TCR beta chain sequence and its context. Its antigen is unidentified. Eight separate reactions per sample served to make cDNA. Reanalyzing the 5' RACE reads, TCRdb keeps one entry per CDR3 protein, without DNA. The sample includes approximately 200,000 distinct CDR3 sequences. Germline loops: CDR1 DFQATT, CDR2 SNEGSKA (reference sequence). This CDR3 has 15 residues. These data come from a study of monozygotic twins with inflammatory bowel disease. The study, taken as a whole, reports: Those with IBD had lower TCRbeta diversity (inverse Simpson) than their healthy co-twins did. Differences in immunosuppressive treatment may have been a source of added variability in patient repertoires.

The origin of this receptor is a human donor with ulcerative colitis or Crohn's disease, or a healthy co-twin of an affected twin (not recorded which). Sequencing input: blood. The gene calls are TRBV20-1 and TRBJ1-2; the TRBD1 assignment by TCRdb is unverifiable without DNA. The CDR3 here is CSTKDWTGTSIGYTF.